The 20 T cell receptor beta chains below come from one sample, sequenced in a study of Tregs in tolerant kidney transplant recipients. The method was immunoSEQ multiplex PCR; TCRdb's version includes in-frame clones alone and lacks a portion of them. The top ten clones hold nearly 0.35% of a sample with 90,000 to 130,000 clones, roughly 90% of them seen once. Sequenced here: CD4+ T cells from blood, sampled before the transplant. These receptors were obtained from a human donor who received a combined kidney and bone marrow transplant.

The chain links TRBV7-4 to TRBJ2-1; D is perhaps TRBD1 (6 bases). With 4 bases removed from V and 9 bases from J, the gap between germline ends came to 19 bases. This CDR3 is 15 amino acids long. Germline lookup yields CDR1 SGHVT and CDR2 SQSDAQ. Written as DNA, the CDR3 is TGTGCCAGCAGCTGGCACCGGGACATCGCAGTTGAGCAGTTCTTC. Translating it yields CASSWHRDIAVEQFF.

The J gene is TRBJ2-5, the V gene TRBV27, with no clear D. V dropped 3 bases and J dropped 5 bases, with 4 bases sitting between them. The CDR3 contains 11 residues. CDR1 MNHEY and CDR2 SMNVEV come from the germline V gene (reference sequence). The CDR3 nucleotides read TGTGCCAGCAGTTTTCGTGAGACCCAGTACTTC. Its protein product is CASSFRETQYF.

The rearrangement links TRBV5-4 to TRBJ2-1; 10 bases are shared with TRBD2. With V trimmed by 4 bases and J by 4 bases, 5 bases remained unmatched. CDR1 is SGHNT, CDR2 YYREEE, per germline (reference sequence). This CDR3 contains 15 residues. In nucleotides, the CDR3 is TGTGCCAGCAGCCAAGGACTAGCGGAATACAATGAGCAGTTCTTC. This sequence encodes CASSQGLAEYNEQFF.

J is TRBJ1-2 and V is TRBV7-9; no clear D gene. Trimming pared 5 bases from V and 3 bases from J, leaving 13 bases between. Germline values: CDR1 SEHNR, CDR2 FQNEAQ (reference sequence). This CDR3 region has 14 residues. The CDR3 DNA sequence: TGTGCCAGCAGCCCGCTACAGTGGGACTATGGCTACACCTTC. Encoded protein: CASSPLQWDYGYTF.

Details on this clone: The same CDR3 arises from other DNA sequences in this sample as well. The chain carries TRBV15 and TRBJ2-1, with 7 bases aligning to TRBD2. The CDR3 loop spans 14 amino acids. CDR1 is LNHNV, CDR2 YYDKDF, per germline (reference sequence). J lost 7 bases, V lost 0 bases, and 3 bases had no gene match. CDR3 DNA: TGTGCCACCAGCAGAGATGTGGGGGGGAATGAGCAGTTCTTC. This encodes CATSRDVGGNEQFF.

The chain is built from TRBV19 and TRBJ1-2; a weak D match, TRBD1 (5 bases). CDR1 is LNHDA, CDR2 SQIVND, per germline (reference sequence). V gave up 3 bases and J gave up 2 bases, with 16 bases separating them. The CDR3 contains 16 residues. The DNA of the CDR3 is TGTGCCAGTAGTATCTTAGGAGGGACCAACAACTATGGCTACACCTTC. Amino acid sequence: CASSILGGTNNYGYTF.

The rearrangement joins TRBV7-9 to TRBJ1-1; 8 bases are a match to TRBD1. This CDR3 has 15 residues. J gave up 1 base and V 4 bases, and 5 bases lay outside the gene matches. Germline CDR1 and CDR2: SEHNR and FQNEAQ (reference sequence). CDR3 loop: CASSSQDRGNTEAFF. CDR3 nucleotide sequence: TGTGCCAGCAGCTCCCAAGACAGGGGGAACACTGAAGCTTTCTTT. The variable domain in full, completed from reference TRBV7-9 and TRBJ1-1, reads DTGVSQNPRHKITKRGQNVTFRCDPISEHNRLYWYRQTLGQGPEFLTYFQNEAQLEKSRLLSDRFSAERPKGSFSTLEIQRTEQGDSAMYLCASSSQDRGNTEAFFGQGTRLTVV.

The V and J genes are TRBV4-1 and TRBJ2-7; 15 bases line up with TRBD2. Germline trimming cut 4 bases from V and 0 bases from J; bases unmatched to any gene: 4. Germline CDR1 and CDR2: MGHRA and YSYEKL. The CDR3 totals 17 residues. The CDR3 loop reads CASSLGLAGGASYEQYF. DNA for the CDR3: TGCGCCAGCAGCCTGGGACTAGCGGGGGGTGCCTCCTACGAGCAGTACTTC.

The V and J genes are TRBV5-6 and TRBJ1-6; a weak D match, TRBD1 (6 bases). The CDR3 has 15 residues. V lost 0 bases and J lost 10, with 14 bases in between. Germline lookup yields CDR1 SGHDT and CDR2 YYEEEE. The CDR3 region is CASSLVGQINSPLHF. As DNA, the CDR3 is TGTGCCAGCAGCTTGGTCGGACAGATAAACTCACCCCTCCACTTT.

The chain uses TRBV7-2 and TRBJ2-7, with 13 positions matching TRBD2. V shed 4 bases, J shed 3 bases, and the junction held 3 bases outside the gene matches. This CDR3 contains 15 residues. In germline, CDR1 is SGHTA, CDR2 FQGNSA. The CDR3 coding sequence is TGTGCCAGCAGCTCTGGGACTAGCGGGATCTACGAGCAGTACTTC. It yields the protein CASSSGTSGIYEQYF.

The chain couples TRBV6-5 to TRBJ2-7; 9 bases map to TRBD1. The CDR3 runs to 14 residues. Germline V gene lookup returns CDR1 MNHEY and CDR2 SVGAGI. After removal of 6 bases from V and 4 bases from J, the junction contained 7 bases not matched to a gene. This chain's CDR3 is CASSPGTGLYEQYF. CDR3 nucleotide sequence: TGTGCCAGCAGCCCCGGGACAGGGCTATACGAGCAGTACTTC.

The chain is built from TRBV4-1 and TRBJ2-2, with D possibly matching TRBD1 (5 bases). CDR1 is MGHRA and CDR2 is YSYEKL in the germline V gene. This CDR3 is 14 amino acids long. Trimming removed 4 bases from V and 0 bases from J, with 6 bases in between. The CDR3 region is CASSRQSNTGELFF. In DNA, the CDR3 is TGCGCCAGCAGCCGACAGTCGAACACCGGGGAGCTGTTTTTT.

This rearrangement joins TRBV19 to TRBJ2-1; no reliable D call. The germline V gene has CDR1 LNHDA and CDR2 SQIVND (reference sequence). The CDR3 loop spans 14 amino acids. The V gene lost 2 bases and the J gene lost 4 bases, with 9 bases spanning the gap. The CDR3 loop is CASSIRPEYNEQFF. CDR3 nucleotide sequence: TGTGCCAGTAGTATAAGGCCGGAGTACAATGAGCAGTTCTTC.

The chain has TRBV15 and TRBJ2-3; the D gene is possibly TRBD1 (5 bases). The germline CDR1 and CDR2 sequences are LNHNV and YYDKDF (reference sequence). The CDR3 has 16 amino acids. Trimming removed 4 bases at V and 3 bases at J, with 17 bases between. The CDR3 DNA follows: TGTGCCACCAGCATCCGGACACACACCGGGACAGATACGCAGTATTTT. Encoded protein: CATSIRTHTGTDTQYF.

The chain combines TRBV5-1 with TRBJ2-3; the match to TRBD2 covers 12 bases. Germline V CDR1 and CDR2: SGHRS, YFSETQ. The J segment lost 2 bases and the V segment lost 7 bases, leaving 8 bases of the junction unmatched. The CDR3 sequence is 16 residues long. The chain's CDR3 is CASGRLAGAPTDTQYF. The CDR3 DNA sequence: TGCGCCAGCGGCCGACTAGCGGGGGCCCCCACAGATACGCAGTATTTT. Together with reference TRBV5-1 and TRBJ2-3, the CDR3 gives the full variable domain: KAGVTQTPRYLIKTRGQQVTLSCSPISGHRSVSWYQQTPGQGLQFLFEYFSETQRNKGNFPGRFSGRQFSNSRSEMNVSTLELGDSALYLCASGRLAGAPTDTQYFGPGTRLTVL.

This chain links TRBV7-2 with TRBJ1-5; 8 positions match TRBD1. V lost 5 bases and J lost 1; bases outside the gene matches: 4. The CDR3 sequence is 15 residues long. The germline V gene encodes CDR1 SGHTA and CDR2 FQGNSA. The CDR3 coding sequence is TGTGCCAGCAGCCCCTGGACAGGGAGCAATCAGCCCCAGCATTTT. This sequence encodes CASSPWTGSNQPQHF.

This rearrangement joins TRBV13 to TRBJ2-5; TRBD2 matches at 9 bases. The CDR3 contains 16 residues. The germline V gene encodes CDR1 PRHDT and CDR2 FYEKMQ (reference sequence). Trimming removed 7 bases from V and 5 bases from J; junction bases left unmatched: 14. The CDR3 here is CASNPPVGGGVETQYF. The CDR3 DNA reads TGTGCCAGCAATCCACCAGTCGGCGGGGGGGTTGAGACCCAGTACTTC.

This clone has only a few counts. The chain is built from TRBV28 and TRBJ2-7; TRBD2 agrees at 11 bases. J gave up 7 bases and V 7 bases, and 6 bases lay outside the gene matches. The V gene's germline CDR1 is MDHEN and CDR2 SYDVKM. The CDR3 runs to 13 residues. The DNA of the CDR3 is TGTGCCAGCATAAGACTAGCGGGAAGGGAGCAGTACTTC. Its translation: CASIRLAGREQYF.

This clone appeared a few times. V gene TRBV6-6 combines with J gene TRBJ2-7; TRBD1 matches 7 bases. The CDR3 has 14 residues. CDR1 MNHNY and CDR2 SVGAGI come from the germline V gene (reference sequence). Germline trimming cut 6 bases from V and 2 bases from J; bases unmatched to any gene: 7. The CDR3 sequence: CASSPGQSTYEQYF. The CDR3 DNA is TGTGCCAGCAGCCCGGGACAGAGCACCTACGAGCAGTACTTC.

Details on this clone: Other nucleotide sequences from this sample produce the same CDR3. CDR3 amino acids: CASSGQGNQPQHF. The DNA of the CDR3 is TGTGCCAGCAGCGGACAGGGGAATCAGCCCCAGCATTTT. V gene TRBV2 combines with J gene TRBJ1-5; 9 bases align to TRBD1. Per the germline V gene, CDR1 is SNHLY and CDR2 is FYNNEI. V lost 6 bases and J lost 4; bases outside the gene matches: 1. The CDR3 contains 13 residues.